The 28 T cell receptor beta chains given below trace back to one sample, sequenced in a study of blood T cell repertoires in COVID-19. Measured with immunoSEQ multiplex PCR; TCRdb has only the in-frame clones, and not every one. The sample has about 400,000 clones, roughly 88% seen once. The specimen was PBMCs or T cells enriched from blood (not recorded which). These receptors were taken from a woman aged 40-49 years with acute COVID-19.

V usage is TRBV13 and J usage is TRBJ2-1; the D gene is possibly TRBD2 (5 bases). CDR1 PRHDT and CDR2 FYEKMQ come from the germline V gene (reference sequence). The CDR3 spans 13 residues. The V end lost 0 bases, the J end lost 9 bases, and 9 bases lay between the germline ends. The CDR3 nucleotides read TGTGCCAGCAGCTTAGGACTAGAGGGTGAGCAGTTCTTC. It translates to CASSLGLEGEQFF.

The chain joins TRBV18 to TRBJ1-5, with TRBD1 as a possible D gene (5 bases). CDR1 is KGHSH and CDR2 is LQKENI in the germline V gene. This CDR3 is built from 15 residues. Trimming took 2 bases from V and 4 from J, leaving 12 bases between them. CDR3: CASSPKSGYNQPQHF. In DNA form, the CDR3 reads TGTGCCAGCTCACCAAAGTCAGGGTATAATCAGCCCCAGCATTTT.

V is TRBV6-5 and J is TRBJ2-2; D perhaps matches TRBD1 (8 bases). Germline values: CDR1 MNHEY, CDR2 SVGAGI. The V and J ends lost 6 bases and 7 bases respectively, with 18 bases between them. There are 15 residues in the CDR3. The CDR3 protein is CASRTPDREGGELFF. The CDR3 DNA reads TGTGCCAGCAGAACCCCGGACAGGGAGGGCGGGGAGCTGTTTTTT.

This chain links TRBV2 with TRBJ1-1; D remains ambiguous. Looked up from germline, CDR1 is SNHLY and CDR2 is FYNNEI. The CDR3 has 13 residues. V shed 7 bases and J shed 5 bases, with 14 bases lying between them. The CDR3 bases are TGTGCCAGCACCCAGGAGGTTGGTACTGAAGCTTTCTTT. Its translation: CASTQEVGTEAFF.

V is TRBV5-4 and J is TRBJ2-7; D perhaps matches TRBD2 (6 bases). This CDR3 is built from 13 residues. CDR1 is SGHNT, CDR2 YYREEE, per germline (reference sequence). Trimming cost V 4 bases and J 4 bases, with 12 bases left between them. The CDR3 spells CASSRDGRYEQYF. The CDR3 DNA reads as TGTGCCAGCAGCCGAGATGGGAGGTACGAGCAGTACTTC.

The CDR3 nucleotides are TGTGCCAGCAGGGAGACCCGGGACAGGGCCTACGAGCAGTACTTC. This gives the protein CASRETRDRAYEQYF. The genes are TRBV27 and TRBJ2-7, with 9 bases fitting TRBD1. The CDR3 runs 15 residues. The V and J ends lost 6 bases and 2 bases, in that order; junction bases with no gene match: 8. The germline V gene has CDR1 MNHEY and CDR2 SMNVEV (reference sequence).

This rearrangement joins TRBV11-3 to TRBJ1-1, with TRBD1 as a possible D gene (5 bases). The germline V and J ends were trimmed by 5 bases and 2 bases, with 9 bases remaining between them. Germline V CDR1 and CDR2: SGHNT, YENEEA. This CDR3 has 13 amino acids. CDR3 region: CASSKTVNTEAFF. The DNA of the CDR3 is TGTGCCAGCAGCAAGACAGTAAACACTGAAGCTTTCTTT. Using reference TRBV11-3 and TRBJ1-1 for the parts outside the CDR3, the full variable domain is EAGVVQSPRYKIIEKKQPVAFWCNPISGHNTLYWYLQNLGQGPELLIRYENEEAVDDSQLPKDRFSAERLKGVDSTLKIQPAELGDSAVYLCASSKTVNTEAFFGQGTRLTVV.

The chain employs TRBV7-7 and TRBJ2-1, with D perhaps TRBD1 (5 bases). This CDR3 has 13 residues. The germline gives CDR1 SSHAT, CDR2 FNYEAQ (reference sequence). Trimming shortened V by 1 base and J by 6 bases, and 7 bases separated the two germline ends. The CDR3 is CASSLDQGNEQFF. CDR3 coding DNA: TGTGCCAGCAGCTTAGATCAGGGCAATGAGCAGTTCTTC.

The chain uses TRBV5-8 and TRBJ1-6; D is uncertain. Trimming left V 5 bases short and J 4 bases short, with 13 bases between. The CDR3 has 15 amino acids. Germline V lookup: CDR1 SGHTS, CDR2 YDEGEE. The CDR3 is CASRTEEGYNSPLHF. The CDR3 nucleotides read TGTGCCAGCAGAACCGAGGAGGGTTATAATTCACCCCTCCACTTT.

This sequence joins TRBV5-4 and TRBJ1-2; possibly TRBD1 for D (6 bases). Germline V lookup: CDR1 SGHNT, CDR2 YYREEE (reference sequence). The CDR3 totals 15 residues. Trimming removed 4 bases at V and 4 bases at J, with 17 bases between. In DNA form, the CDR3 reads TGTGCCAGCAGCACCGGACAGTGGGGGAGCTATGGCTACACCTTC. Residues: CASSTGQWGSYGYTF.

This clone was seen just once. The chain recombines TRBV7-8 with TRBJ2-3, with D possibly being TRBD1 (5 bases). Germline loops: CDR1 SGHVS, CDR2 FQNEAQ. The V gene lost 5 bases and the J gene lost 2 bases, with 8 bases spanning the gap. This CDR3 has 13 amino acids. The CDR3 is CASSLRDTDTQYF. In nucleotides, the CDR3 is TGTGCCAGCAGCCTCAGGGACACAGATACGCAGTATTTT.

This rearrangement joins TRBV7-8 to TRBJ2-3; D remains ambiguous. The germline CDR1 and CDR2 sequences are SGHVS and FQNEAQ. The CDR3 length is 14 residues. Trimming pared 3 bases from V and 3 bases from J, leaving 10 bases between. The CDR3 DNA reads TGTGCCAGCAGCTTGAGCGACGGTACAGATACGCAGTATTTT. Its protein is CASSLSDGTDTQYF.

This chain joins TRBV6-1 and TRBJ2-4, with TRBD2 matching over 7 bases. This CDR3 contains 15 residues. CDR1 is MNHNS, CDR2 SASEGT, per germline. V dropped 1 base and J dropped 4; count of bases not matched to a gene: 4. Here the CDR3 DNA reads TGTGCCAGCAGTGAAGACGGACTAGGTAAAAACATTCAGTACTTC. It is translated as CASSEDGLGKNIQYF.

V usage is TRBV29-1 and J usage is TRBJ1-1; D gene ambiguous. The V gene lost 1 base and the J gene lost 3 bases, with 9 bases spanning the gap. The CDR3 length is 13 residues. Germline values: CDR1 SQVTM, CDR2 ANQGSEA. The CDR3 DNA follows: TGCAGCGTTGAAGCGGGGTGGGACACTGAAGCTTTCTTT. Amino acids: CSVEAGWDTEAFF.

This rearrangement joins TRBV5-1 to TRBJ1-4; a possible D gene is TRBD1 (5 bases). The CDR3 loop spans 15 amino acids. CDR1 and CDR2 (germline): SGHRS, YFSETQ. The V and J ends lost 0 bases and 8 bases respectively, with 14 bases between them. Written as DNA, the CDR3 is TGCGCCAGCAGCTTGGGAAGTGGAGGGGCCGAAAAACTGTTTTTT. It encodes CASSLGSGGAEKLFF.

The CDR3 DNA sequence: TGTGCCAGCAGCTTAGCTTTCGGGGGGGCGAACACCGGGGAGCTGTTTTTT. Protein sequence: CASSLAFGGANTGELFF. The genes are TRBV7-9 and TRBJ2-2; 8 bases map to TRBD2. Germline CDR1 and CDR2: SEHNR and FQNEAQ (reference sequence). The CDR3 covers 17 residues. Trimming cost V 0 bases and J 0 bases; bases outside gene matches: 3.

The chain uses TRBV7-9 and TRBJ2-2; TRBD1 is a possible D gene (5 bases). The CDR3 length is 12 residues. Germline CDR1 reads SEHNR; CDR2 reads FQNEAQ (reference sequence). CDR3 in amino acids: CGPTDNTGELFF. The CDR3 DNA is TGTGGCCCGACAGATAACACCGGGGAGCTGTTTTTT.

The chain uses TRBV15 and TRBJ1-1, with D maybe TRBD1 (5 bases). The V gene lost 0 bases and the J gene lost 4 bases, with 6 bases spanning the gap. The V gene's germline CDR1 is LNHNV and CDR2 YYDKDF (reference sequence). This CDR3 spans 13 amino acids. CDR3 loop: CATSRETVTEAFF. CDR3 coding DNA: TGTGCCACCAGCAGAGAGACAGTCACTGAAGCTTTCTTT.

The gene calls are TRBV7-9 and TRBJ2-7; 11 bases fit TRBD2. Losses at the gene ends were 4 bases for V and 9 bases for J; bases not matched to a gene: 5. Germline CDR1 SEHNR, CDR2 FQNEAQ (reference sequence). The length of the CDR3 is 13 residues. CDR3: CASSSGTSGRQYF. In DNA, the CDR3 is TGTGCCAGCAGCTCCGGGACTAGCGGAAGGCAGTACTTC. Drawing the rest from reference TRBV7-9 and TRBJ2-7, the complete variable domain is DTGVSQNPRHKITKRGQNVTFRCDPISEHNRLYWYRQTLGQGPEFLTYFQNEAQLEKSRLLSDRFSAERPKGSFSTLEIQRTEQGDSAMYLCASSSGTSGRQYFGPGTRLTVT.

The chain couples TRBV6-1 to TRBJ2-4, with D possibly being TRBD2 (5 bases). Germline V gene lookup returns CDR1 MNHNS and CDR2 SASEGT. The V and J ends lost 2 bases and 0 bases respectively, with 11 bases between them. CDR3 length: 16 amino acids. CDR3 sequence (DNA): TGTGCCAGCAGTGAATGGGCAGGACTAGCCAAAAACATTCAGTACTTC. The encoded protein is CASSEWAGLAKNIQYF.

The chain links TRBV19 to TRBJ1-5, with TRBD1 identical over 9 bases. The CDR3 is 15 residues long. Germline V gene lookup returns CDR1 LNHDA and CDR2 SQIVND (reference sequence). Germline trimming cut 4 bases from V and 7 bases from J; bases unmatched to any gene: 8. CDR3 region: CASSTGQGPGQPQHF. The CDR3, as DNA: TGTGCCAGTAGTACGGGACAGGGTCCGGGACAGCCCCAGCATTTT.

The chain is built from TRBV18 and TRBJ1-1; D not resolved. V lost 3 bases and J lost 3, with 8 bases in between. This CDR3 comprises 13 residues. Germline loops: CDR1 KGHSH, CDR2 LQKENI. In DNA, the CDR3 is TGTGCCAGCTCACCGGGCACGGACACTGAAGCTTTCTTT. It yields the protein CASSPGTDTEAFF.

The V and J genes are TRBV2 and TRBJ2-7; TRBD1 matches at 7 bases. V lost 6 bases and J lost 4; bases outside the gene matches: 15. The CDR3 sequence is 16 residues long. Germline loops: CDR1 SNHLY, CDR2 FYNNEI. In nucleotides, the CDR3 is TGTGCCAGCAGCCCCGGAATCGGGACAGCTTTATACGAGCAGTACTTC. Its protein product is CASSPGIGTALYEQYF.

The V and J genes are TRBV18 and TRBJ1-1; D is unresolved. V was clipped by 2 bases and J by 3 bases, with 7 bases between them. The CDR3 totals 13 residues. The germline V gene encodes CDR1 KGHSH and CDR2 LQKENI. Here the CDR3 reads CASSPEHHTEAFF. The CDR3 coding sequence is TGTGCCAGCTCACCAGAACACCACACTGAAGCTTTCTTT. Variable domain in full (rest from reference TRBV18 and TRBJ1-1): NAGVMQNPRHLVRRRGQEARLRCSPMKGHSHVYWYRQLPEEGLKFMVYLQKENIIDESGMPKERFSAEFPKEGPSILRIQQVVRGDSAAYFCASSPEHHTEAFFGQGTRLTVV.

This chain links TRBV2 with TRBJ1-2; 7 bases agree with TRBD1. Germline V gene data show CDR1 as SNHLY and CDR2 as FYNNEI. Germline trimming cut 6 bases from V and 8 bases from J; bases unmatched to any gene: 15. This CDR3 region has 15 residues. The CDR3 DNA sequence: TGTGCCAGCAGCGCGGGCCCATACAGGGGACAGGGCTACACCTTC. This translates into CASSAGPYRGQGYTF.

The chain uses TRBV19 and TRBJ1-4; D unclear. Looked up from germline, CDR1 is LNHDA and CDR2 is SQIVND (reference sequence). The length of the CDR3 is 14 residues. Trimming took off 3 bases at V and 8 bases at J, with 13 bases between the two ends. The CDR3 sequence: CASSITGINEKLFF. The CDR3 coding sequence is TGTGCCAGTAGTATCACGGGGATTAACGAAAAACTGTTTTTT.

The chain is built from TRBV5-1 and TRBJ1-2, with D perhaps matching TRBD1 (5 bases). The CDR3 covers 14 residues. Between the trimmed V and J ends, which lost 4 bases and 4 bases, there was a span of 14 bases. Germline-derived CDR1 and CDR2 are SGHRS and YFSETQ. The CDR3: CASSPVTGAYGYTF. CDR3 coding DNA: TGCGCCAGCAGCCCCGTAACAGGAGCCTATGGCTACACCTTC. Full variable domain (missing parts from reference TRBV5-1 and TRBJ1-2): KAGVTQTPRYLIKTRGQQVTLSCSPISGHRSVSWYQQTPGQGLQFLFEYFSETQRNKGNFPGRFSGRQFSNSRSEMNVSTLELGDSALYLCASSPVTGAYGYTFGSGTRLTVV.

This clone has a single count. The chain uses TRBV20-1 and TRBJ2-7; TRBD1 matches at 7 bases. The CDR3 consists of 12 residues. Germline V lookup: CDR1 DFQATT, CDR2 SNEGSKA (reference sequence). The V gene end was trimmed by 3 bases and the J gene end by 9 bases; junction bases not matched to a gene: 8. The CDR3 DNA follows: TGCAGTGCTAGTTTTACAGGGGTAGGGCAGTACTTC. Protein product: CSASFTGVGQYF.